This T cell receptor beta chain was documented in a study of T cells in localized non-small cell lung cancer. General study findings and limits: Heterogeneity remains possible, as sequencing covered one tumor region only. Across samples, adjacent lung featured a median approximately 60 of the top 100 tumor clones. The greatest T cell clonality was found in uninvolved adjacent lung (higher than in tumor).

TCRdb keeps only in-frame clones here, not all; method: immunoSEQ multiplex PCR. The sample has roughly 40,000 clones, approximately 80% seen once. This clone was seen a few times. Its target is not known. Per germline, CDR1 MNHEY and CDR2 SVGAGI. V lost 8 bases to trimming and J lost 5 bases, with 9 bases between them. The CDR3 is 12 residues long. The chain couples TRBV6-5 to TRBJ2-2; D not resolved. The TCR was taken from a man between 40 and 69 years old with stage II lung adenocarcinoma. The material was PBMCs, obtained before any cancer treatment. The CDR3 here is CASARMTGELFF. As DNA, the CDR3 is TGTGCCAGCGCCCGGATGACCGGGGAGCTGTTTTTT.